This TCR beta chain was observed in a study of cytomegalovirus exposure and HLA in healthy donors. Whole-study context: Earlier, approximately 110 million unique TCR beta sequences were recovered from 200 million or so T cells by an analysis. The study, taken as a whole, reports: Among CMV-associated TCR beta chains, most appeared HLA-restricted in a later analysis. It is likely that the observed cluster of highly shared sequence variants was a sequencing artifact.

Germline V gene lookup returns CDR1 SEHNR and CDR2 FQNEAQ (reference sequence). CDR3 length equals 15 residues. Trimming took off 5 bases at V and 6 bases at J, with 17 bases between the two ends. Both 60 Vbeta primers and 13 Jbeta primers went into the PCR. The method was immunoSEQ multiplex PCR; TCRdb's version includes in-frame clones alone and lacks a portion of them. This repertoire shows roughly 93,000 clones, about 74% found once; its top ten account for about 1.8%. For this clone: Its antigen is unidentified.

The sample taken for sequencing was PBMCs. The J gene is TRBJ1-5, the V gene TRBV7-9; D possibly corresponds to TRBD1 (6 bases). The sequence came from a male donor in good health and CMV-seronegative. CDR3 sequence reads: CASSPVLGGPQPQHF. In DNA, the CDR3 is TGTGCCAGCAGCCCCGTATTGGGGGGGCCTCAGCCCCAGCATTTT.